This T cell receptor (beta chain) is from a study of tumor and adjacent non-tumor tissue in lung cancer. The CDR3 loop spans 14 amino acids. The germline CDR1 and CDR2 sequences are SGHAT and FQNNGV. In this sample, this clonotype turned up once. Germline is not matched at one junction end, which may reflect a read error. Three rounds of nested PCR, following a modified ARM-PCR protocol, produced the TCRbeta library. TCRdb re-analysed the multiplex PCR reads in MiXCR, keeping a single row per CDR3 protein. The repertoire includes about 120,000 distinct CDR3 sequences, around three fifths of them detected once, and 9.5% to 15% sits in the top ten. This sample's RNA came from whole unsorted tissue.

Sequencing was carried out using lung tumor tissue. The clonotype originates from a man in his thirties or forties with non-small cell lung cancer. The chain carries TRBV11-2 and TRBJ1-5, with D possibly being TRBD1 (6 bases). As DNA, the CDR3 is TGTACCAGCAGCTTATCTGGGGACAATGAGCCCCAACATTTT. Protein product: CTSSLSGDNEPQHF.